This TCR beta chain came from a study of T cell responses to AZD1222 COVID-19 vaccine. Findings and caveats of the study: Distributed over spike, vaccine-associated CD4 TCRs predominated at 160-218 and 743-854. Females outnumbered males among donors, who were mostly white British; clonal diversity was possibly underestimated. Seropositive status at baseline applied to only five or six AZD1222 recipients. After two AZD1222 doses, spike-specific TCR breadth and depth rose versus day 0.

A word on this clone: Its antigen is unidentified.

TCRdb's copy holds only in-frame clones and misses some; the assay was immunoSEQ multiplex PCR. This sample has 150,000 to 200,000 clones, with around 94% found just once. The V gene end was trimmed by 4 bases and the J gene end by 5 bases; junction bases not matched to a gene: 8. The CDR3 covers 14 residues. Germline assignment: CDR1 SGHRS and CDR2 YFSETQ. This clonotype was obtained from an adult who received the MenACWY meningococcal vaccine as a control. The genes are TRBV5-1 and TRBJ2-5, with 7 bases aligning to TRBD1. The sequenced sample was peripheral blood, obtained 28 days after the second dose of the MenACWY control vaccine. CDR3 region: CASSLGQLLETQYF. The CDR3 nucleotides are TGCGCCAGCAGCCTGGGACAGCTTCTCGAGACCCAGTACTTC.